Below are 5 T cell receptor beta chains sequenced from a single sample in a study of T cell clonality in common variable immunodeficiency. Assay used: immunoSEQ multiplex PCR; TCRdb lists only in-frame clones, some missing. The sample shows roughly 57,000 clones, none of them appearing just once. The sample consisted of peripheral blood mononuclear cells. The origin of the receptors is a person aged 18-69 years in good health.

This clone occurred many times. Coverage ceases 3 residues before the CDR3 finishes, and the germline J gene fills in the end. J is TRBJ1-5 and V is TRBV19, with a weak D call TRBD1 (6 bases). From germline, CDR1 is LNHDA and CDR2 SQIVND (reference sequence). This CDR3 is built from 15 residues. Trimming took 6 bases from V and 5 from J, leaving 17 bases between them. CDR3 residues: CASSRRGTPDQPQHF. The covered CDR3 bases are TGTGCCAGTAGCAGGAGAGGGACACCTGATCAGCCC.

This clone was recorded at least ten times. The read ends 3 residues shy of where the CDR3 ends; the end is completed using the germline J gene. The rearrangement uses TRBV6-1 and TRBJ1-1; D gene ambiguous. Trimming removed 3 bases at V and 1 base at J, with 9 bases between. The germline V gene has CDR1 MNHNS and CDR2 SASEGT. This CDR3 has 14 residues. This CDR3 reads CASSDKHKNTEAFF. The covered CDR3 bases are TGTGCCAGCAGTGACAAACACAAGAACACTGAA.

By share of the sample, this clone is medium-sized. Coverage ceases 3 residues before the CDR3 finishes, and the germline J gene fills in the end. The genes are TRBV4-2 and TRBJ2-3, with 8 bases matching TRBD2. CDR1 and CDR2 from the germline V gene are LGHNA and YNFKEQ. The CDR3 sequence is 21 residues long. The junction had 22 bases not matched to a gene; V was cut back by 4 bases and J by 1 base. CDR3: CASSLQRGPLAETTRTDTQYF. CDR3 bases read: TGTGCCAGCAGCCTACAGCGAGGGCCACTAGCGGAGACTACACGCACAGATACG.

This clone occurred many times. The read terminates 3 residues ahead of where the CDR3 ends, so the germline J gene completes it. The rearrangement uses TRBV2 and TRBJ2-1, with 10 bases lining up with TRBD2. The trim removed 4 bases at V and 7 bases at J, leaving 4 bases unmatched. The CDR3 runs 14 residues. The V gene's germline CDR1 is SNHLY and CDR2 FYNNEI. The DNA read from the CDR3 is TGTGCCAGCAGTGCTAGCGGGAGCCGGAATGAG. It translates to CASSASGSRNE. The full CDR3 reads CASSASGSRNEQFF.

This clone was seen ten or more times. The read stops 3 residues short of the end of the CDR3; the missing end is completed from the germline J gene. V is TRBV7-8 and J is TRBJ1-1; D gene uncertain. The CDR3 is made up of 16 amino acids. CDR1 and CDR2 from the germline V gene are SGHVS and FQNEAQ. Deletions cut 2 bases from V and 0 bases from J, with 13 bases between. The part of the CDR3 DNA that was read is TGTGCCAGCAGCTTACGGGGATGGGGAATGAACACTGAA. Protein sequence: CASSLRGWGMNTE. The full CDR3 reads CASSLRGWGMNTEAFF.